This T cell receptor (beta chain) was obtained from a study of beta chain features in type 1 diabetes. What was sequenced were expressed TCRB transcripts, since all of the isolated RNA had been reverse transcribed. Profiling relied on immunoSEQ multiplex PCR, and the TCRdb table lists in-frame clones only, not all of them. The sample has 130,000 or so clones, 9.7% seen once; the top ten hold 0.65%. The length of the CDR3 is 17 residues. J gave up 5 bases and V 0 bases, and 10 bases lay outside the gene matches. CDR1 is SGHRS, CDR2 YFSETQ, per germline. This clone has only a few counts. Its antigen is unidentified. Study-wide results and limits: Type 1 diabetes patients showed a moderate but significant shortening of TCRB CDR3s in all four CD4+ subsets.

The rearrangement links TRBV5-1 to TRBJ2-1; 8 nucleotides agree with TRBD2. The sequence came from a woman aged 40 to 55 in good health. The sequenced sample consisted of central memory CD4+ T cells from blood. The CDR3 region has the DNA TGCGCCAGCAGCTTGGCCCCAGCGGGGGCCCTCAACAATGAGCAGTTCTTC. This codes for CASSLAPAGALNNEQFF.